Listed below are T cell receptor beta chains from one sample, sequenced in a study of blood T cells in healthy people across ages. TCRdb used MiXCR to reprocess the 5' RACE reads, holding one entry per CDR3 protein. This table has more than 550,000 distinct CDR3 sequences, about a fifth appearing once. The specimen was blood. These receptors were obtained from a man aged 65 to 79 in good health. Each CDR3 is given with its conserved first and last residue. The D gene is left open where the match is weak. Expanded clones are given a class, and other clones once, few, many or no size at all.

cdr3_aa cdr3_nt j_call v_call clone_size d_call
CSVEFRTDTQYF TGCAGCGTTGAGTTTCGCACAGATACGCAGTATTTT TRBJ2-3 TRBV29-1 - -
CASSSLGPTEAFF TGTGCCAGCAGCAGCCTTGGGCCTACTGAAGCTTTCTTT TRBJ1-1 TRBV7-9 - -
CSARGLAGGMSGELFF TGCAGTGCTAGGGGACTAGCGGGGGGCATGTCCGGGGAGCTGTTTTTT TRBJ2-2 TRBV20-1 - TRBD2
CASSQDLRGPSYGYTF TGTGCCAGCAGCCAAGATTTAAGGGGACCGAGCTATGGCTACACCTTC TRBJ1-2 TRBV4-2 - -
CASSLRRGDSDWFVSYNEQFF TGTGCCAGCAGCCTACGAAGAGGGGACAGCGACTGGTTTGTATCCTACAATGAGCAGTTCTTC TRBJ2-1 TRBV11-2 - TRBD1
CASSQTWDRGFRETQYF TGTGCCAGCAGCCAGACGTGGGACAGGGGTTTTCGGGAGACCCAGTACTTC TRBJ2-5 TRBV4-2 - TRBD1
CASSREGDSLNEQFF TGTGCCAGCAGCCGCGAGGGGGACAGTCTCAATGAGCAGTTCTTC TRBJ2-1 TRBV7-2 - TRBD1
CSAGRGDYGYTF TGCAGCGCGGGACGGGGCGACTATGGCTACACCTTC TRBJ1-2 TRBV29-1 - -
CASSFGGGGAYNEQFF TGTGCCAGCAGCTTTGGGGGCGGGGGGGCTTACAATGAGCAGTTCTTC TRBJ2-1 TRBV7-2 few TRBD2
CASSLDTLSSYEQYF TGTGCCAGCAGCTTAGACACCTTAAGCTCCTACGAGCAGTACTTC TRBJ2-7 TRBV11-2 - -
CATKHRGNQPQHF TGTGCCACCAAGCACAGGGGTAATCAGCCCCAGCATTTT TRBJ1-5 TRBV24-1 - TRBD1
CASSEAANQGAPQYF TGTGCCAGCAGTGAAGCGGCTAATCAGGGGGCGCCGCAGTATTTT TRBJ2-3 TRBV2 - TRBD1
CASSAGGPWSGNTIYF TGTGCCAGCAGCGCCGGAGGCCCCTGGAGTGGAAACACCATATATTTT TRBJ1-3 TRBV5-8 - -
CASNPAGGSNYGYTF TGTGCCAGCAACCCGGCGGGGGGCTCTAACTATGGCTACACCTTC TRBJ1-2 TRBV25-1 once -
CASSMPGLANQETQYF TGTGCCAGTAGTATGCCGGGACTAGCAAATCAAGAGACCCAGTACTTC TRBJ2-5 TRBV19 - TRBD2
CSANFGQGTGTQYF TGCAGTGCAAACTTCGGGCAGGGGACGGGGACCCAGTACTTC TRBJ2-5 TRBV20-1 - -
CASSVGLAGYPQETQYF TGTGCCAGCAGCGTAGGACTAGCGGGTTACCCACAAGAGACCCAGTACTTC TRBJ2-5 TRBV9 few TRBD2
CASSQGTTHGQFF TGTGCCAGCAGTCAGGGAACAACCCATGGGCAGTTCTTC TRBJ2-1 TRBV6-5 few -
CASSETQWGYTF TGTGCCAGCAGTGAAACTCAGTGGGGCTACACCTTC TRBJ1-2 TRBV6-1 - -
CATAGDNHIQYF TGTGCCACCGCAGGGGATAATCACATTCAGTACTTC TRBJ2-4 TRBV24-1 few -
CSVEALRGYTF TGCAGCGTTGAGGCACTTAGGGGCTACACCTTC TRBJ1-2 TRBV29-1 few -
CSAREGSPRETQYF TGCAGTGCTAGAGAGGGTAGTCCAAGAGAGACCCAGTACTTC TRBJ2-5 TRBV20-1 - -